This TCR beta chain was sequenced during a study of T cell responses to AZD1222 COVID-19 vaccine. Study background: Timing groups of about 4 and about 12 weeks for second doses were pooled. Study findings and constraints: Spike regions recognized by vaccine-associated CD4 TCRs spanned the protein, led by 160-218 and 743-854. Baseline serostatus was positive in only six AZD1222 recipients. Spike-specific TCR breadth and depth went up after people got two AZD1222 doses.

A remark on this clone: Its antigen remains unknown.

Assay: immunoSEQ multiplex PCR; the TCRdb copy retains only in-frame clones and omits some. The data contain roughly 120,000 clones, 91% of them singletons. The sequence was obtained from an adult in good health. The specimen comprised peripheral blood, sampled on day 0 of AZD1222 vaccination.

DNA of the CDR3: TGTGCCAGCAGCTCCCCCCTAGACCCAGATACGCAGTATTTT. Protein: CASSSPLDPDTQYF. The chain combines TRBV7-2 with TRBJ2-3, with unresolved D. The length of the CDR3 is 14 residues. The V gene's germline CDR1 is SGHTA and CDR2 FQGNSA. Deletions cut 4 bases from V and 4 bases from J, with 12 bases between.